The clone carrying this T cell receptor beta chain was found once. Its target is not known. The CDR3 covers 14 residues. V dropped 3 bases and J dropped 2 bases, with 11 bases sitting between them. Germline V gives CDR1 SGHNT, CDR2 YYREEE (reference sequence). Sequencing used immunoSEQ multiplex PCR; TCRdb keeps in-frame clones, though not all of them. The sample has over 200,000 clones; around 90% are singletons. The data stem from a study of cytomegalovirus exposure and HLA in healthy donors. Study outcomes and limitations: In vitro, three CMV-associated chains proved specific for CMV antigens. The investigators catalogued some 160 TCR beta chains as cytomegalovirus-associated.

The sequenced material came from PBMCs. The sequence was obtained from a woman between 18 and 30 years old in good health and CMV-seropositive. This rearrangement joins TRBV5-4 to TRBJ2-5, with D possibly being TRBD2 (6 bases). In nucleotides, the CDR3 is TGTGCCAGCAGCTGGGACTCAGCTCAAGAGACCCAGTACTTC. Translation: CASSWDSAQETQYF. Variable domain in full (rest from reference TRBV5-4 and TRBJ2-5): ETGVTQSPTHLIKTRGQQVTLRCSSQSGHNTVSWYQQALGQGPQFIFQYYREEENGRGNFPPRFSGLQFPNYSSELNVNALELDDSALYLCASSWDSAQETQYFGPGTRLLVL.